This entry lists 2 T cell receptor beta chains sequenced from one sample in a study of regulatory T cells in long-lasting Graves disease. Arm-PCR of CDR3 regions and iRepertoire HTBI primers were the basis on which TCR beta libraries were built. MiXCR, applied by TCRdb to the multiplex PCR reads, yields one record per CDR3 protein. The sample lists around 400,000 distinct CDR3 sequences; roughly 23% were seen once. Time point: persistent/refractory GD, antithyroid drugs over 5 years with positive TRAb. Following extraction of RNA from PBMCs, that RNA was used to make the TCR library. This specimen was peripheral blood mononuclear cells (PBMCs), taken when the disease was refractory, from a patient treated with antithyroid drugs. These receptor sequences come from a middle-aged woman with Graves disease.

On this clonotype: Since a much larger clone is just one base distant, this may be a read error. The chain combines TRBV28 with TRBJ2-7; a possible D gene is TRBD1 (5 bases). The CDR3 spans 12 residues. The V end lost 4 bases, the J end lost 6 bases, and 10 bases lay between the germline ends. Per germline, CDR1 MDHEN and CDR2 SYDVKM. The DNA for the CDR3 is TGTGCCAGCAGTTCGACCACAGGCGAGCAGTACTTC. This gives the protein CASSSTTGEQYF.

The sample holds many counts of this clonotype. The CDR3, as DNA: TGCAGTGCCGATACAGGTGAGGTCGGCTACGAGCAGTACTTC. Protein: CSADTGEVGYEQYF. This chain links TRBV20-1 with TRBJ2-7; D is possibly TRBD1 (5 bases). Germline V CDR1 and CDR2: DFQATT, SNEGSKA (reference sequence). The CDR3 is 14 amino acids. Trimming took off 6 bases at V and 3 bases at J, with 18 bases between the two ends.